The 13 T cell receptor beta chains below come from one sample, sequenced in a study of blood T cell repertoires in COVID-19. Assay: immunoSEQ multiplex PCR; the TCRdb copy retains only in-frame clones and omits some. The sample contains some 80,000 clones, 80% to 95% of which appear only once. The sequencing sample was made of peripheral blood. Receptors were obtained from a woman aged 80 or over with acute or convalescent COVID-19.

The CDR3 protein is CASSQGREFTDTQYF. The CDR3 bases are TGTGCCAGCAGCCAGGGGAGGGAGTTCACAGATACGCAGTATTTT. J is TRBJ2-3 and V is TRBV7-2; D might be TRBD2 (7 bases). CDR3 length: 15 amino acids. The ends were cut back, 5 bases at V and 2 bases at J, with 14 bases in the middle. Germline CDR1 reads SGHTA; CDR2 reads FQGNSA.

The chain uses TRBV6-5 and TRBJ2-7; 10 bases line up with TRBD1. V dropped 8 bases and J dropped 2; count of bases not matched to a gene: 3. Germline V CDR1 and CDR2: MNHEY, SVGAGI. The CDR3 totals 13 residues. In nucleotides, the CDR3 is TGTGCCAGCGGGACAGGGGATCCCTACGAGCAGTACTTC. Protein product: CASGTGDPYEQYF.

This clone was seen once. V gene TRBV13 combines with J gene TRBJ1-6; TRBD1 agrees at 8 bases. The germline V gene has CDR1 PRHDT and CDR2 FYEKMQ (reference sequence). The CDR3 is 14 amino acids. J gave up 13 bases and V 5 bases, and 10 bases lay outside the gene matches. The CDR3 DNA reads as TGTGCCAGCAGCAGCGGGACAGGCTTTGAGCCCCTCCACTTT. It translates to CASSSGTGFEPLHF.

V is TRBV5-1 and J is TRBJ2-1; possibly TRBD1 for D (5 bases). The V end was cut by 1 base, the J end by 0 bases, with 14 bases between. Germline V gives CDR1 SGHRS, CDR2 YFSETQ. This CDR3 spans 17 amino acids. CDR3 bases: TGCGCCAGCAGCTTGAGACAGCTTTTTAGCTCCTACAATGAGCAGTTCTTC. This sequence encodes CASSLRQLFSSYNEQFF.

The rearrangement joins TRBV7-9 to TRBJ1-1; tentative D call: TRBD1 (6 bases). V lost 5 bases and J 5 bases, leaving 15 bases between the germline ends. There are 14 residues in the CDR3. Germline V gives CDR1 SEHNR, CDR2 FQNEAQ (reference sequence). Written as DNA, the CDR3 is TGTGCCAGCAGCCCGGAGGGGGGGAGGACTGAAGCTTTCTTT. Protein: CASSPEGGRTEAFF.

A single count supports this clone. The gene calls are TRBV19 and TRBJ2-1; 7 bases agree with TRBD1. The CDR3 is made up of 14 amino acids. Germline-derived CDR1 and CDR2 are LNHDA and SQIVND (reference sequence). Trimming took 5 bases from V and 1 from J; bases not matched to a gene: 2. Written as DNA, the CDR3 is TGTGCCAGTAGTGAGACAGGGTCCTACAATGAGCAGTTCTTC. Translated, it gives CASSETGSYNEQFF.

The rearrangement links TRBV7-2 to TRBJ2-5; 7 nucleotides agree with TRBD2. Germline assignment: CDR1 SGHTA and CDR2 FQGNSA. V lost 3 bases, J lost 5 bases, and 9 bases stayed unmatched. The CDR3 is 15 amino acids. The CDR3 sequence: CASSFSGGRGETQYF. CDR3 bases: TGTGCCAGCAGCTTTTCGGGGGGTCGCGGGGAGACCCAGTACTTC.

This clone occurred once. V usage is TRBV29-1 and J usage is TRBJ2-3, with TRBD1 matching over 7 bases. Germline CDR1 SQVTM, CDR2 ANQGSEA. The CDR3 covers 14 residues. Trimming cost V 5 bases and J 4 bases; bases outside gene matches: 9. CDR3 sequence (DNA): TGCAGCGTTAAGGACAGGCAGGGGTCAGATACGCAGTATTTT. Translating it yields CSVKDRQGSDTQYF.

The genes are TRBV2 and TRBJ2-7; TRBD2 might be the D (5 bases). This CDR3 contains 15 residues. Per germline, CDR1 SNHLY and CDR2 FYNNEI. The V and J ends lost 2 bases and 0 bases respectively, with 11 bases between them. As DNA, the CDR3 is TGTGCCAGCAGTGAATCGGGTGGGAGCTCCTACGAGCAGTACTTC. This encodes CASSESGGSSYEQYF.

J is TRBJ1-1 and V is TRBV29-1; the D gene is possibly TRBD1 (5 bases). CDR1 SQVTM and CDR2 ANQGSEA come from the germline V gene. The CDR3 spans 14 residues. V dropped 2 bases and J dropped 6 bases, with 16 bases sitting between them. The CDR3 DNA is TGCAGCGTTGAACTCCTAAGGGGACTAGCTGAAGCTTTCTTT. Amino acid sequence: CSVELLRGLAEAFF.

In DNA form, the CDR3 reads TGCGCCAGCAGCCCCAATAGGGACAGGGCGGACCTTAGAGACACTGAAGCTTTCTTT. Protein product: CASSPNRDRADLRDTEAFF. The J gene is TRBJ1-1, the V gene TRBV10-1, with 9 nucleotides matching TRBD1. Germline-derived CDR1 and CDR2 are WNHNN and SYGVQD (reference sequence). There are 19 residues in the CDR3. V lost 6 bases to trimming and J lost 3 bases; unmatched junction nucleotides: 20.

The CDR3, as DNA: TGTGCCAGCAGTTACAGAACAGACACTGAAGCTTTCTTT. Amino acids: CASSYRTDTEAFF. The chain couples TRBV6-5 to TRBJ1-1, with D unresolved. The CDR3 is made up of 13 amino acids. Germline assignment: CDR1 MNHEY and CDR2 SVGAGI. V was clipped by 2 bases and J by 3 bases, with 7 bases between them.

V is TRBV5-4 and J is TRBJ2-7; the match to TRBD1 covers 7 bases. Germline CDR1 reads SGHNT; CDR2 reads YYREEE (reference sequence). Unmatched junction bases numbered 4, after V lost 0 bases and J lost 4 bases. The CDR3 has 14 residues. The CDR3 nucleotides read TGTGCCAGCAGCTTGGGACAGGGTGATTACGAGCAGTACTTC. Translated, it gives CASSLGQGDYEQYF.